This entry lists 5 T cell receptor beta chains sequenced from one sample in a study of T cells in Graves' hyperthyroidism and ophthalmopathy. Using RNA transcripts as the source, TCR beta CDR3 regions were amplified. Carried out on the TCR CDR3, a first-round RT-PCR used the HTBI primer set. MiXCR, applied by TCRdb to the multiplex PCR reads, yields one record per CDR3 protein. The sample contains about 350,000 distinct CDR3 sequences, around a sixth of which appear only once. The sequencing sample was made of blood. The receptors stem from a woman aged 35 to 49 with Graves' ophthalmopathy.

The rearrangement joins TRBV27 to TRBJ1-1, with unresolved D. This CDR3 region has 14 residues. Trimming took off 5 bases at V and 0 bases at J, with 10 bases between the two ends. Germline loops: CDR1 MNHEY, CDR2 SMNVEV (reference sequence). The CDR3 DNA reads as TGTGCCAGCAGTAACTACGAAATGAACACTGAAGCTTTCTTT. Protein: CASSNYEMNTEAFF.

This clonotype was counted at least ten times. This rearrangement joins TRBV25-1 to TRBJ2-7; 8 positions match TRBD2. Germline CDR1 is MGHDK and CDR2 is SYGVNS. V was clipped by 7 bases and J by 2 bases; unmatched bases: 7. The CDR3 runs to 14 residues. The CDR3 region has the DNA TGTGCCAGCAAAGAGGCGGGAGGTGCCTACGAGCAGTACTTC. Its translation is CASKEAGGAYEQYF.

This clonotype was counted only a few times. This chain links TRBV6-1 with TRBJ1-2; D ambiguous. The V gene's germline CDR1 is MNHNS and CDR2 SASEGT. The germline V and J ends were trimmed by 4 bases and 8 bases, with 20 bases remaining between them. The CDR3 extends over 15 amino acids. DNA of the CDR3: TGTGCCAGCAGTGCGGCTTCGGGAGGGATCGGCGGCTACACCTTC. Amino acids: CASSAASGGIGGYTF.

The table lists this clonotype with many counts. For the CDR3, the DNA is TGTGCCAGTAGTATTAACGTTGGCGGGAGGACCCACCAAGAGACCCAGTACTTC. Its protein is CASSINVGGRTHQETQYF. The V and J genes are TRBV19 and TRBJ2-5; TRBD2 matches 8 bases. Germline loops: CDR1 LNHDA, CDR2 SQIVND (reference sequence). The V segment lost 3 bases and the J segment 0 bases; nucleotides outside the gene matches: 12. The CDR3 has 18 residues. The entire variable domain, with the rest obtained from reference TRBV19 and TRBJ2-5, is as follows: DGGITQSPKYLFRKEGQNVTLSCEQNLNHDAMYWYRQDPGQGLRLIYYSQIVNDFQKGDIAEGYSVSREKKESFPLTVTSAQKNPTAFYLCASSINVGGRTHQETQYFGPGTRLLVL.

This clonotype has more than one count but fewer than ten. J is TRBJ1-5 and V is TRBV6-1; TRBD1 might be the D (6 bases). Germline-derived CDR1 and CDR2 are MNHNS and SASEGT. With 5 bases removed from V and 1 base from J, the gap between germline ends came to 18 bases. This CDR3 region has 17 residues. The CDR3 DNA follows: TGTGCCAGCAGTCTCCACCCCAGGGGTTTGAGCAATCAGCCCCAGCATTTT. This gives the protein CASSLHPRGLSNQPQHF.